The 10 T cell receptor beta chains below come from one sample, sequenced in a study of PD-L1 blockade in urothelial cancer. Profiled with immunoSEQ multiplex PCR; TCRdb holds only in-frame clones, not every one. The sample records about 45,000 clones, 88% being singletons. The sequencing used PBMCs, collected around atezolizumab (anti-PD-L1) treatment. These receptors all come from a man older than 75 with urothelial cancer.

The chain joins TRBV19 to TRBJ1-5; the match to TRBD1 covers 7 bases. Trimming removed 4 bases from V and 6 bases from J; junction bases left unmatched: 6. CDR1 LNHDA and CDR2 SQIVND come from the germline V gene (reference sequence). This CDR3 has 14 amino acids. The CDR3 nucleotides read TGTGCCAGTAGTACCGACAGGGTAGTTCAGCCCCAGCATTTT. Protein: CASSTDRVVQPQHF. The full variable domain, in which reference TRBV19 and TRBJ1-5 provide the parts outside the CDR3, is DGGITQSPKYLFRKEGQNVTLSCEQNLNHDAMYWYRQDPGQGLRLIYYSQIVNDFQKGDIAEGYSVSREKKESFPLTVTSAQKNPTAFYLCASSTDRVVQPQHFGDGTRLSIL.

The CDR3 region is CASSSDSRGYYEQYF. CDR3 sequence (DNA): TGTGCCAGCAGCTCCGATAGTCGAGGCTACTACGAGCAGTACTTC. This rearrangement joins TRBV7-2 to TRBJ2-7; no clear D. Germline V gene sequence: CDR1 SGHTA, CDR2 FQGNSA. This CDR3 comprises 15 residues. V was clipped by 4 bases and J by 3 bases, with 16 bases between them.

CDR3 bases: TGTGCCAGCAGCCCCCAAGCGGGAGGTATTCAAGAGACCCAGTACTTC. Its protein product is CASSPQAGGIQETQYF. This chain links TRBV6-6 with TRBJ2-5, with 9 bases identical to TRBD2. V gave up 6 bases and J gave up 2 bases; unmatched junction bases: 10. Germline values: CDR1 MNHNY, CDR2 SVGAGI (reference sequence). This CDR3 spans 16 amino acids.

About this clone: Sequence at one end of the junction differs from germline and may be a read error. This rearrangement joins TRBV5-5 to TRBJ2-1; D possibly corresponds to TRBD2 (6 bases). The germline V gene has CDR1 SGHKS and CDR2 YYEKEE (reference sequence). The CDR3 contains 15 residues. CDR3 DNA: TGTGCCAGCAGCTTGGAAGCGGGTGTCTACACTGAGCAGTTCTTC. Encoded protein: CASSLEAGVYTEQFF.

The chain joins TRBV25-1 to TRBJ2-7; 7 nucleotides match TRBD1. Trimming at V came to 0 bases and at J to 4 bases, leaving 6 bases not matched to a gene. CDR3 length: 15 residues. In germline, CDR1 is MGHDK, CDR2 SYGVNS. CDR3 residues: CASSEYGAGGYEQYF. The CDR3 DNA sequence: TGTGCCAGCAGTGAATACGGTGCAGGGGGATACGAGCAGTACTTC.

The chain uses TRBV7-8 and TRBJ2-7; 7 bases agree with TRBD2. The V gene end was trimmed by 5 bases and the J gene end by 0 bases; junction bases not matched to a gene: 7. The CDR3 loop spans 15 amino acids. Per germline, CDR1 SGHVS and CDR2 FQNEAQ. CDR3 residues: CASSRGRDPSYEQYF. CDR3 DNA sequence: TGTGCCAGCAGCCGAGGGAGGGACCCCTCCTACGAGCAGTACTTC.

The chain combines TRBV7-2 with TRBJ2-4; the D gene is possibly TRBD2 (5 bases). Germline lookup yields CDR1 SGHTA and CDR2 FQGNSA. This CDR3 region has 16 residues. With 2 bases removed from V and 0 bases from J, the gap between germline ends came to 11 bases. The CDR3 here is CASSLRSGLAKNIQYF. The CDR3 DNA reads as TGTGCCAGCAGCTTAAGGAGCGGACTAGCCAAAAACATTCAGTACTTC.

This chain connects TRBV2 to TRBJ2-3; 9 bases line up with TRBD2. The CDR3 length is 15 residues. V trimming: 4 bases; J trimming: 3 bases; junction bases outside the gene matches: 5. Germline CDR1 is SNHLY and CDR2 is FYNNEI. CDR3 region: CASSVLAGLTDTQYF. The CDR3 DNA sequence: TGTGCCAGCAGTGTTCTAGCGGGATTGACAGATACGCAGTATTTT.

J is TRBJ1-1 and V is TRBV19; D may be TRBD1 (6 bases). Germline assignment: CDR1 LNHDA and CDR2 SQIVND (reference sequence). This CDR3 has 14 amino acids. Trimming cost V 0 bases and J 8 bases, with 13 bases left between them. The CDR3 DNA reads as TGTGCCAGTAGTATAGATCAGGGGATTTCGGAAGCTTTCTTT. It specifies CASSIDQGISEAFF.

The chain combines TRBV6-5 with TRBJ2-7; 8 bases are a match to TRBD2. V gave up 7 bases and J gave up 4 bases; unmatched junction bases: 0. This CDR3 is 11 amino acids long. Germline CDR1 reads MNHEY; CDR2 reads SVGAGI. In DNA, the CDR3 is TGTGCCAGCAAGCGGGAGTACGAGCAGTACTTC. As protein: CASKREYEQYF.